This T cell receptor (beta chain) came from a study of OX40 agonist ivuxolimab in advanced cancers. Regarding the research as a whole: Ivuxolimab was an agonistic, fully human IgG2 monoclonal antibody directed against OX40 (CD134), a costimulatory receptor. The paper reports the monotherapy dose-escalation portion (N of about 50 patients) of the phase I ivuxolimab trial. Intravenous ivuxolimab was administered to patients every 2 weeks at six dose levels: 0.01, 0.1, 0.3, 1.5, 3 and 10 mg/kg. Partial responses were achieved by three dose-escalation patients, of whom one had hepatocellular carcinoma and two had cutaneous melanoma. Peripheral TCRbeta sequencing aimed to test whether ivuxolimab altered TCR sequence diversity and caused clonal T-cell expansion. Prior anti-PD-1, anti-PD-L1 or anti-CTLA-4 therapy was permitted, and 30% to 45% of dose-escalation patients had received checkpoint inhibitors. The dose-escalation cohort was roughly 80% male with a mean age of approximately 59 years, ranging from about 20 to 80. Of the approximately 50 patients in dose escalation, 19 had hepatocellular carcinoma, some 15 had melanoma, 9 had renal cell carcinoma and 9 had head and neck cancer.

What the research found in general, with its limitations: Antigen specificity was not determined for the clonally expanded peripheral T cells. Low levels of normalized T-cell clonal expansion were also seen in some nonresponding patients. In the 0.1-3.0 mg/kg groups, partial responders had among the lowest normalized peripheral clonal expansion, particularly in CD8+ T cells. At doses of 0.1 to 3.0 mg/kg, clonal expansion of both CD4+ and CD8+ T cells in blood was seen between baseline and week 6. On average, CD8+ T cells showed more expanded clones than CD4+ T cells after ivuxolimab.

The trial excluded patients who had a history of autoimmune disease or who were on systemic immunosuppression. Peripheral blood for TCR sequencing was drawn from every dose cohort at baseline, at cycle 4 day 1 and at cycle 7 day 1. The samples were taken from a phase I, first-in-human, multicenter, open-label dose-escalation trial of ivuxolimab. The trial enrolled adults with locally advanced or metastatic head and neck squamous cell, hepatocellular, melanoma or renal cell carcinoma. Before TCR sequencing, CD4+ T cells and CD8+ T cells from peripheral blood were sorted into separate populations. For sequencing of the TCRbeta CDR3 region, genomic DNA was extracted from the sorted cells. TCRbeta CDR3 regions were sequenced using the immunoSEQ Assay. The immuneACCESS repertoire file appears here via TCRdb, limited to in-frame rearrangements. These files lack a portion of the clones; in checked studies, under half of the deficit traces to unresolved V genes, and the cause of the others is not known. The sample includes approximately 35,000 clones, with about 92% observed a single time. In total, the top ten clones hold about 33% of the sample.

Concerning this clone: Its antigen is unknown. No base quality values were provided; no much bigger clone lies one nucleotide off.

Inclusive of the bounding cysteine and phenylalanine, the CDR3 is 15 residues long. Left in the record is the CDR3 DNA by itself, 45 bases read in frame from the first base. CDR1 and CDR2 are read off the germline V gene (reference sequence) as SGHKS and YYEKEE. Trimming accounts for 3 bases at V and 4 bases at J, while the number of junction bases matched to no gene is 8. The sequence was obtained from an adult with an advanced solid tumor such as melanoma, head and neck, liver or kidney cancer. Recombination joined TRBV5-5 with TRBJ1-1; 8 bases in the junction line up with TRBD1. Here the sequenced sample was CD4+ or CD8+ T cells sorted from blood, taken in a trial of the OX40 agonist ivuxolimab. The DNA sequence is as follows: TGTGCCAGCAGCTCCACGACAGGGGTGGGCACTGAAGCTTTCTTT. It codes for CASSSTTGVGTEAFF.